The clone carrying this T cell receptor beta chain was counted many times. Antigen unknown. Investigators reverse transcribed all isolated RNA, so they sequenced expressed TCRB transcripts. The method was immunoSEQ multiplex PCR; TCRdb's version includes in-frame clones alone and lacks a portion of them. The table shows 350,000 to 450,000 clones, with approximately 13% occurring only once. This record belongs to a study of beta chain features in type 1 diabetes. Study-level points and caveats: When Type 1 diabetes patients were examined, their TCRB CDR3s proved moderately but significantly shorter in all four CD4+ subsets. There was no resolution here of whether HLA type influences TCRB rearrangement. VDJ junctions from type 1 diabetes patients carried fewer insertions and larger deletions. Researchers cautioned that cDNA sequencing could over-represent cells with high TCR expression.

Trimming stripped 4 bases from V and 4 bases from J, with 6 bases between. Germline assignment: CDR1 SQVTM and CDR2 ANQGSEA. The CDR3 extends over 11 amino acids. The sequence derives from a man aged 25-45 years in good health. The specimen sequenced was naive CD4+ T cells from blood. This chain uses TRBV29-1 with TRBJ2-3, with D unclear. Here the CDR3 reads CSVVAPDTQYF. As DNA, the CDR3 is TGCAGCGTTGTAGCTCCAGATACGCAGTATTTT.